What follows describes a single TCR beta chain. This entry is derived from a study of shared clonotypes between healthy human individuals. The CDR3 totals 17 residues. Germline V CDR1 and CDR2: MNHEY, SMNVEV (reference sequence). V lost 4 bases, J lost 6 bases, and 16 bases stayed unmatched. Method: immunoSEQ multiplex PCR; TCRdb's copy keeps in-frame clones and lacks some. The table records 1.5 million to 1.9 million clones, under 99% of them present only once. This sequence joins TRBV27 and TRBJ2-7; 9 nucleotides line up with TRBD1. The origin of this receptor is a man aged 25 to 40 in good health. The sequenced sample was naive CD4+ T cells sorted from blood. The subset was: CD45RA+ positively selected. The DNA for the CDR3 is TGTGCCAGCAGTTCTGAATACCGGGACAGGGTTTCGGGCGAGCAGTACTTC. This encodes CASSSEYRDRVSGEQYF.